What follows are 27 T cell receptor beta chains derived from one specimen sequenced in a study of blood T cells in healthy people across ages. A J-beta primer mix and a sample-barcoded 5' primer were used in a second PCR of about 7 to 12 cycles. From the 5' RACE reads, TCRdb called clonotypes with MiXCR, one entry per CDR3 protein. This table holds fewer than 700,000 distinct CDR3 sequences, roughly two fifths found once. The sequencing input was blood. The receptors originated from a man of 80 years or more in good health.

In this sample, this clonotype turned up a few times. The chain carries TRBV20-1 and TRBJ2-3; tentative D call: TRBD2 (5 bases). V lost 5 bases and J 6 bases, leaving 18 bases between the germline ends. From germline, CDR1 is DFQATT and CDR2 SNEGSKA (reference sequence). The CDR3 consists of 14 residues. The CDR3 bases are TGCAGTGCTCCCCGGTCCCTGGAGGTGGATACGCAGTATTTT. Amino acid sequence: CSAPRSLEVDTQYF.

Of note for this clonotype: This may come from a read error, since a much larger clone is one base off. The V and J genes are TRBV29-1 and TRBJ2-6; D is uncertain. V lost 7 bases and J 1 base, leaving 11 bases between the germline ends. CDR3 size: 14 residues. CDR1 is SQVTM and CDR2 is ANQGSEA in the germline V gene. The CDR3 nucleotides read TGCAGCGCTGGCCTTACTTCTGGGGCCAACGTCCTGACTTTC. This gives the protein CSAGLTSGANVLTF.

This clonotype was found a few times. This chain uses TRBV20-1 with TRBJ2-1, with D perhaps TRBD2 (7 bases). This CDR3 comprises 16 residues. V was cut by 3 bases and J by 6 bases, with 21 bases left in between. Germline CDR1 is DFQATT and CDR2 is SNEGSKA (reference sequence). The CDR3 protein is CSARVAGARFSNEQFF. The CDR3 nucleotides read TGCAGTGCTAGGGTGGCGGGGGCCCGGTTCAGCAATGAGCAGTTCTTC.

This chain joins TRBV4-1 and TRBJ2-1; D perhaps matches TRBD2 (6 bases). The length of the CDR3 is 18 residues. Germline CDR1 reads MGHRA; CDR2 reads YSYEKL. Between the trimmed V and J ends, which lost 0 bases and 3 bases, there was a span of 18 bases. The CDR3 loop is CASSQDRQLYGSYNEQFF. The CDR3 nucleotides read TGCGCCAGCAGCCAAGATAGACAATTATACGGGAGCTACAATGAGCAGTTCTTC.

In this sample, this clonotype turned up a few times. The rearrangement joins TRBV6-6 to TRBJ2-7, with D unresolved. CDR1 and CDR2 from the germline V gene are MNHNY and SVGAGI (reference sequence). V lost 0 bases to trimming and J lost 4 bases, with 10 bases between them. The CDR3 sequence is 14 residues long. In nucleotides, the CDR3 is TGTGCCAGCAGTTACTCGTCCGGGTTTTACGAGCAGTACTTC. Encoded protein: CASSYSSGFYEQYF.

CDR3 region: CASSVAGNKNIQYF. CDR3 DNA sequence: TGTGCCAGCAGCGTAGCAGGGAACAAAAACATTCAGTACTTC. The genes are TRBV9 and TRBJ2-4; a possible D gene is TRBD1 (5 bases). This CDR3 has 14 residues. Trimming shortened V by 0 bases and J by 3 bases, and 7 bases separated the two germline ends. Germline loops: CDR1 SGDLS, CDR2 YYNGEE.

This clonotype showed up just a few times. The V call is TRBV5-1, the J call TRBJ1-6, with TRBD1 identical over 7 bases. Trimming at V came to 4 bases and at J to 7 bases, leaving 8 bases not matched to a gene. The CDR3 has 15 amino acids. Germline assignment: CDR1 SGHRS and CDR2 YFSETQ. The CDR3 sequence: CASSVRDSQNSPLHF. The CDR3 region has the DNA TGCGCCAGCAGCGTCCGGGACAGCCAAAATTCACCCCTCCACTTT.

This clonotype was detected only a few times. The rearrangement joins TRBV14 to TRBJ2-6; TRBD1 is a possible D gene (5 bases). Germline V lookup: CDR1 SGHDN, CDR2 FVKESK. This CDR3 is 18 amino acids long. With 0 bases removed from V and 1 base from J, the gap between germline ends came to 13 bases. CDR3 protein: CASSQDEGAVSGANVLTF. Written as DNA, the CDR3 is TGTGCCAGCAGCCAAGATGAAGGGGCGGTGTCTGGGGCCAACGTCCTGACTTTC.

This chain connects TRBV7-2 to TRBJ2-3; 9 bases match TRBD2. V lost 2 bases, J lost 2 bases, and 8 bases stayed unmatched. The CDR3 runs to 17 residues. The germline CDR1 and CDR2 sequences are SGHTA and FQGNSA. The CDR3 DNA reads TGTGCCAGCAGCTTATATCGGGCGGGGGGGACCACAGATACGCAGTATTTT. It encodes CASSLYRAGGTTDTQYF.

This clonotype was seen many times. The chain uses TRBV24-1 and TRBJ2-5, with TRBD1 identical over 9 bases. The CDR3 covers 17 residues. From germline, CDR1 is KGHDR and CDR2 SFDVKD. The trim removed 4 bases at V and 4 bases at J, leaving 12 bases unmatched. CDR3: CATSDPGTGRLSETQYF. The CDR3 nucleotides read TGTGCCACCAGTGACCCTGGGACAGGGAGATTGTCAGAGACCCAGTACTTC.

This clonotype was observed a handful of times. The chain carries TRBV3-1 and TRBJ1-2, with a weak D call TRBD1 (5 bases). Germline V CDR1 and CDR2: LGHDT, YNNKEL (reference sequence). The CDR3 is 15 residues long. The V end was cut by 0 bases, the J end by 0 bases, with 8 bases between. The CDR3 DNA is TGTGCCAGCAGCCAAGATCTAGGGGCTAACTATGGCTACACCTTC. Translation gives CASSQDLGANYGYTF.

The CDR3 reads CASGTWDRVNYLYF. The CDR3 bases are TGTGCCAGCGGTACCTGGGACAGGGTTAATTATCTGTACTTC. The chain recombines TRBV28 with TRBJ2-5; 9 nucleotides line up with TRBD1. J gave up 13 bases and V 8 bases, and 17 bases lay outside the gene matches. CDR3 length equals 14 residues. From germline, CDR1 is MDHEN and CDR2 SYDVKM.

V usage is TRBV6-6 and J usage is TRBJ2-5; possible D gene TRBD2, 6 bases. The CDR3 totals 15 residues. V was clipped by 5 bases and J by 1 base, with 14 bases between them. CDR1 is MNHNY and CDR2 is SVGAGI in the germline V gene (reference sequence). CDR3 in DNA: TGTGCCAGCAGTCCCCGGGGAGCGGGCCAAGAGACCCAGTACTTC. It codes for CASSPRGAGQETQYF.

The chain uses TRBV20-1 and TRBJ2-7, with D maybe TRBD2 (6 bases). The germline V gene encodes CDR1 DFQATT and CDR2 SNEGSKA (reference sequence). The CDR3 covers 14 residues. V lost 1 base and J 6 bases, leaving 16 bases between the germline ends. The CDR3 DNA follows: TGCAGTGCTAGAGTGCGGGACGGCCTTAGCGAGCAGTACTTC. Translating it yields CSARVRDGLSEQYF.

This clonotype came up a few times. The chain uses TRBV14 and TRBJ2-3; TRBD2 matches at 13 bases. The germline gives CDR1 SGHDN, CDR2 FVKESK. This CDR3 is 18 amino acids long. Losses at the gene ends were 5 bases for V and 2 bases for J; bases not matched to a gene: 10. The CDR3 sequence: CASSFWTSGGPNTDTQYF. The CDR3, as DNA: TGTGCCAGCAGCTTCTGGACTAGCGGGGGACCTAACACAGATACGCAGTATTTT.

The chain links TRBV9 to TRBJ2-7; D may be TRBD1 (5 bases). The CDR3 spans 16 residues. CDR1 is SGDLS and CDR2 is YYNGEE in the germline V gene. V gave up 0 bases and J gave up 2 bases, with 15 bases separating them. For the CDR3, the DNA is TGTGCCAGCAGCGTAGCAGGGTCTGGCCCCCCCTACGAGCAGTACTTC. Protein: CASSVAGSGPPYEQYF.

V and J are TRBV3-1 and TRBJ2-1, with TRBD1 matching 7 bases. Germline CDR1 and CDR2: LGHDT and YNNKEL (reference sequence). The junction had 9 bases not matched to a gene; V was cut back by 3 bases and J by 4 bases. The CDR3 extends over 16 amino acids. This CDR3 is CASSHSRDSPYNEQFF. CDR3 DNA: TGTGCCAGCAGCCACTCACGGGACAGTCCATACAATGAGCAGTTCTTC.

The rearrangement uses TRBV7-2 and TRBJ1-2; 8 bases line up with TRBD1. Germline lookup yields CDR1 SGHTA and CDR2 FQGNSA. J lost 4 bases, V lost 1 base, and 8 bases had no gene match. The CDR3 has 16 residues. CDR3 coding DNA: TGTGCCAGCAGCTTAGGCCGACAGGGGAGCACCTATGGCTACACCTTC. It encodes CASSLGRQGSTYGYTF.

This clonotype appeared many times. The chain has TRBV11-2 and TRBJ2-7; D is unresolved. Trimming cost V 5 bases and J 1 base, with 6 bases left between them. The germline CDR1 and CDR2 sequences are SGHAT and FQNNGV. This CDR3 comprises 12 residues. This chain's CDR3 is CASSTSSYEQYF. DNA of the CDR3: TGTGCCAGCAGCACCAGTTCCTACGAGCAGTACTTC.

Comments on this clonotype: A much larger clonotype is one base distant, so this may be a read error. The rearrangement links TRBV7-2 to TRBJ1-1; D gene uncertain. Per the germline V gene, CDR1 is SGHTA and CDR2 is FQGNSA. V lost 5 bases, J lost 6 bases, and 16 bases lay in between. CDR3 length equals 14 residues. The CDR3 DNA reads TGTGCCAGCAGCGTAGTTATTGACCTGGCTGAAGCTTTCTTT. Translated: CASSVVIDLAEAFF.

Worth noting for this clonotype: A junction boundary mismatches the germline segment, possibly from a read error. CDR3 sequence reads: CASRLGLATAAGTQYF. CDR3 DNA sequence: TGTGCCAGCAGGTTAGGGCTAGCGACCGCCGCCGGGACCCAGTACTTC. J is TRBJ2-5 and V is TRBV7-2, with TRBD2 as a possible D gene (6 bases). CDR3 length: 16 residues. Germline assignment: CDR1 SGHTA and CDR2 FQGNSA.

With regard to this clonotype: This may be a read error: a much more frequent sequence differs by one nucleotide. This chain connects TRBV29-1 to TRBJ2-5, with TRBD2 matching over 7 bases. The CDR3 sequence is 11 residues long. Germline V gives CDR1 SQVTM, CDR2 ANQGSEA. The CDR3 DNA sequence: TGCGGCGGCGGGGGACAAGAGACCCAGTACTTC. Its translation is CGGGGQETQYF.

Details on this clonotype: At one end the junction does not follow the germline gene, possibly because of a read error. The chain links TRBV2 to TRBJ1-2; 9 bases map to TRBD1. This CDR3 comprises 14 residues. Germline V gene sequence: CDR1 SNHLY, CDR2 FYNNEI. The CDR3 is CASRWDREGYGYTF. The CDR3 DNA reads TGTGCCAGCAGGTGGGACAGGGAGGGCTATGGCTACACCTTT.

The rearrangement uses TRBV27 and TRBJ2-1; possible D gene TRBD2, 6 bases. The CDR3 length is 18 residues. Germline CDR1 MNHEY, CDR2 SMNVEV (reference sequence). The V end was cut by 6 bases, the J end by 0 bases, with 21 bases between. CDR3 amino acids: CASSPIQLALSSYNEQFF. In nucleotides, the CDR3 is TGTGCCAGCAGCCCAATCCAACTAGCCTTGAGCTCCTACAATGAGCAGTTCTTC.

This clonotype was detected only a few times. The V call is TRBV4-3, the J call TRBJ1-1; perhaps TRBD1 as D (6 bases). The CDR3 extends over 16 amino acids. The germline V and J ends were trimmed by 2 bases and 4 bases, with 17 bases remaining between them. Germline assignment: CDR1 LGHNA and CDR2 YSLEER. For the CDR3, the DNA is TGCGCCAGCAGCCAAAACACAGGGTTCCGTGGCACTGAAGCTTTCTTT. It codes for CASSQNTGFRGTEAFF.

This clonotype turned up a few times. V usage is TRBV2 and J usage is TRBJ2-4; D possibly corresponds to TRBD2 (5 bases). With the DNA end fitting TRBJ2-5 better, the J assignment may be wrong. The CDR3 is 15 residues long. From germline, CDR1 is SNHLY and CDR2 FYNNEI. The CDR3 DNA sequence: TGTGCCAGCAGCCGAACGGAGGCTAGTAGAGAGACCCAGTACTTC. This encodes CASSRTEASRETQYF.

The J gene is TRBJ1-2, the V gene TRBV30, with D unclear. Germline loops: CDR1 GTSNPN, CDR2 SVGIG (reference sequence). The CDR3 covers 14 residues. V gave up 7 bases and J gave up 0 bases, with 15 bases separating them. In DNA, the CDR3 is TGTGCCTCCCGTAGAGGGATCTCTAACTATGGCTACACCTTC. This translates into CASRRGISNYGYTF. The full variable domain, in which reference TRBV30 and TRBJ1-2 provide the parts outside the CDR3, is SQTIHQWPATLVQPVGSPLSLECTVEGTSNPNLYWYRQAAGRGLQLLFYSVGIGQISSEVPQNLSASRPQDRQFILSSKKLLLSDSGFYLCASRRGISNYGYTFGSGTRLTVV.